This passage covers 10 T cell receptor beta chains from one sample sequenced in a study of T cells in narcolepsy. Profiled with immunoSEQ multiplex PCR; TCRdb holds only in-frame clones, not every one. The table records about 14,000 clones, around nine tenths of them present only once. What was sequenced was CD45RA- memory CD4+ T cells from PBMCs. These receptors were taken from a human donor with narcolepsy.

This chain links TRBV29-1 with TRBJ2-3, with 9 bases lining up with TRBD2. CDR1 is SQVTM, CDR2 ANQGSEA, per germline. The CDR3 has 17 residues. The V segment lost 1 base and the J segment 2 bases; nucleotides outside the gene matches: 10. CDR3 bases: TGCAGCGTTGAAGCCCCGCGGGGGGGCTTTGTCACAGATACGCAGTATTTT. Residues: CSVEAPRGGFVTDTQYF.

CDR3 sequence (DNA): TGTGCCAGTTCTCAGGGGCGTAACTATGGCTACACCTTC. It yields the protein CASSQGRNYGYTF. This chain connects TRBV5-6 to TRBJ1-2; possible D gene TRBD1, 6 bases. CDR1 is SGHDT and CDR2 is YYEEEE in the germline V gene. The V end lost 8 bases, the J end lost 1 base, and 12 bases lay between the germline ends. This CDR3 comprises 13 residues.

The chain couples TRBV30 to TRBJ2-2; 14 nucleotides line up with TRBD2. The CDR3 is 16 amino acids. Per the germline V gene, CDR1 is GTSNPN and CDR2 is SVGIG (reference sequence). J gave up 8 bases and V 2 bases, and 7 bases lay outside the gene matches. CDR3 sequence reads: CAWSPGTSGRRGELFF. DNA of the CDR3: TGTGCCTGGAGTCCCGGGACTAGCGGGAGACGGGGGGAGCTGTTTTTT.

The V gene is TRBV5-6, the J gene TRBJ1-4; weak D call: TRBD1 (5 bases). The CDR3 runs to 13 residues. The ends were cut back, 3 bases at V and 8 bases at J, with 11 bases in the middle. Germline V gives CDR1 SGHDT, CDR2 YYEEEE. CDR3 DNA: TGTGCCAGCAGCTCCCTGGGGGGGGAAAAACTGTTTTTT. The encoded protein is CASSSLGGEKLFF.

Note on this clone: This sample includes further DNA sequences coding for the same CDR3. The rearrangement links TRBV6-6 to TRBJ2-1; weak D call: TRBD2 (5 bases). V was pared by 3 bases and J by 8 bases, with 8 bases between. Germline lookup yields CDR1 MNHNY and CDR2 SVGAGI (reference sequence). This CDR3 comprises 12 residues. The CDR3 DNA is TGTGCCAGCAGTTATCGGGGAGATGAGCAGTTCTTC. Translation: CASSYRGDEQFF.

The CDR3: CASSTGGRGRSGANVLTF. In nucleotides, the CDR3 is TGCGCCAGCAGTACCGGGGGACGGGGACGCTCTGGGGCCAACGTCCTGACTTTC. V and J are TRBV4-1 and TRBJ2-6; D is possibly TRBD2 (6 bases). Germline-derived CDR1 and CDR2 are MGHRA and YSYEKL. The CDR3 has 18 amino acids. V was shortened by 6 bases and J by 0 bases, with 18 bases between the two germline ends.

The chain links TRBV30 to TRBJ2-7; D is possibly TRBD2 (5 bases). The CDR3 length is 15 residues. Germline V CDR1 and CDR2: GTSNPN, SVGIG (reference sequence). V was cut by 3 bases and J by 2 bases, with 17 bases left in between. The CDR3 bases are TGTGCCTGGAGAGAAACCGGGGTTAGGGCCTACGAGCAGTACTTC. Protein sequence: CAWRETGVRAYEQYF.

This rearrangement joins TRBV19 to TRBJ2-1; 12 bases line up with TRBD2. From germline, CDR1 is LNHDA and CDR2 SQIVND (reference sequence). This CDR3 is 15 amino acids long. Unmatched junction bases numbered 7, after V lost 7 bases and J lost 6 bases. CDR3 DNA: TGTGCCAGTACACCGGGACTAGCGGGTCTCAATGAGCAGTTCTTC. Encoded protein: CASTPGLAGLNEQFF.

This clone was seen once. The rearrangement links TRBV27 to TRBJ1-1; a weak D match, TRBD1 (5 bases). The CDR3 runs 15 residues. Germline V gene sequence: CDR1 MNHEY, CDR2 SMNVEV (reference sequence). The V end lost 6 bases, the J end lost 4 bases, and 18 bases lay between the germline ends. CDR3 sequence reads: CASSQRGIMGTEAFF. DNA for the CDR3: TGTGCCAGCAGCCAACGGGGGATAATGGGCACTGAAGCTTTCTTT.

This clone came up a few times. The chain combines TRBV18 with TRBJ1-5; possible D gene TRBD1, 5 bases. The germline V and J ends were trimmed by 4 bases and 2 bases, with 9 bases remaining between them. Germline assignment: CDR1 KGHSH and CDR2 LQKENI. The CDR3 is made up of 14 amino acids. CDR3 DNA sequence: TGTGCCAGCTCACTGGACAACGGCAATCAGCCCCAGCATTTT. This codes for CASSLDNGNQPQHF.